These 30 T cell receptor beta chains share one sample of origin, sequenced in a study of T cells after yellow fever vaccination. TCRdb re-called the 5' RACE reads with MiXCR, one entry per CDR3 protein. The table has just under 600,000 distinct CDR3 sequences, 13% seen once. Sequenced material: PBMCs, taken on the day of the yellow fever booster vaccination. These receptors originate from a man aged 25 to 40 who received the YFV17D yellow fever vaccine.

This clonotype was detected only a few times. The chain couples TRBV7-8 to TRBJ2-1, with 10 nucleotides matching TRBD2. Germline trimming cut 6 bases from V and 8 bases from J; bases unmatched to any gene: 16. Germline V gene lookup returns CDR1 SGHVS and CDR2 FQNEAQ. The CDR3 runs to 17 residues. The CDR3 is CASRAGLATSVGYEQFF. The CDR3 DNA sequence: TGTGCCAGCAGAGCGGGACTAGCGACCTCGGTGGGCTATGAGCAGTTCTTC.

The CDR3 DNA reads TGTGCCAGCAGCCCCCGGACCCTTGACTATGGCTACACCTTC. Its translation is CASSPRTLDYGYTF. The V and J genes are TRBV5-4 and TRBJ1-2; D call uncertain. Deletions cut 4 bases from V and 3 bases from J, with 13 bases between. This CDR3 region has 14 residues. The germline gives CDR1 SGHNT, CDR2 YYREEE (reference sequence).

The genes are TRBV3-1 and TRBJ2-6; the match to TRBD1 covers 10 bases. The length of the CDR3 is 22 residues. The V and J ends lost 4 bases and 0 bases, in that order; junction bases with no gene match: 18. Germline values: CDR1 LGHDT, CDR2 YNNKEL (reference sequence). For the CDR3, the DNA is TGTGCCAGCAGCCCCCACCTCTTCCCCGGGACAGGGGATGTCTCTGGGGCCAACGTCCTGACTTTC. Translated: CASSPHLFPGTGDVSGANVLTF.

This clonotype was picked up a small number of times. The chain uses TRBV18 and TRBJ2-3; no clear D gene. This CDR3 is built from 15 residues. Germline CDR1 reads KGHSH; CDR2 reads LQKENI. V was shortened by 3 bases and J by 3 bases, with 13 bases between the two germline ends. This chain's CDR3 is CASSPYQSETDTQYF. The CDR3 region has the DNA TGTGCCAGCTCACCGTACCAATCAGAGACAGATACGCAGTATTTT.

The chain employs TRBV24-1 and TRBJ2-1, with D possibly being TRBD2 (5 bases). The CDR3 has 18 amino acids. CDR1 and CDR2 from the germline V gene are KGHDR and SFDVKD. The germline V and J ends were trimmed by 4 bases and 0 bases, with 18 bases remaining between them. The CDR3: CATSDVSGGQSSYNEQFF. The CDR3 DNA reads as TGTGCCACCAGTGACGTCAGCGGAGGTCAGAGCTCCTACAATGAGCAGTTCTTC.

The chain has TRBV19 and TRBJ2-1; 8 bases fit TRBD1. V was clipped by 5 bases and J by 0 bases; unmatched bases: 3. Germline CDR1 is LNHDA and CDR2 is SQIVND (reference sequence). The CDR3 contains 15 residues. In DNA form, the CDR3 reads TGTGCCAGTAGTGGACAGGGCCTCTCCTACAATGAGCAGTTCTTC. Translation gives CASSGQGLSYNEQFF.

J is TRBJ1-5 and V is TRBV18, with 9 nucleotides matching TRBD1. V shed 6 bases, J shed 6 bases, and the junction held 9 bases outside the gene matches. Per the germline V gene, CDR1 is KGHSH and CDR2 is LQKENI. CDR3 length: 15 residues. CDR3 in amino acids: CASSVGQGSFQPQHF. CDR3 DNA sequence: TGTGCCAGCTCGGTGGGACAGGGAAGTTTTCAGCCCCAGCATTTT.

This clonotype appeared a few times. The chain is built from TRBV11-1 and TRBJ2-3; weak D call: TRBD1 (5 bases). Trimming pared 1 base from V and 3 bases from J, leaving 20 bases between. Per the germline V gene, CDR1 is SGHAT and CDR2 is FQDESV (reference sequence). This CDR3 is 18 amino acids long. CDR3 protein: CASSLGGQVGFGTDTQYF. CDR3 DNA: TGTGCCAGCAGCTTAGGGGGCCAGGTCGGATTCGGAACAGATACGCAGTATTTT.

There are a few counts of this clonotype. This sequence joins TRBV20-1 and TRBJ1-3, with D possibly being TRBD1 (6 bases). Germline CDR1 reads DFQATT; CDR2 reads SNEGSKA (reference sequence). The ends were cut back, 3 bases at V and 3 bases at J, with 15 bases in the middle. The CDR3 extends over 15 amino acids. Here the CDR3 reads CSASGQGNVGNTIYF. DNA of the CDR3: TGCAGTGCTAGTGGTCAGGGGAACGTTGGAAACACCATATATTTT.

The rearrangement joins TRBV29-1 to TRBJ1-1, with D uncertain. Germline V gene lookup returns CDR1 SQVTM and CDR2 ANQGSEA. V lost 5 bases, J lost 1 base, and 11 bases lay in between. CDR3 length: 13 amino acids. The CDR3 spells CSVRRETNTEAFF. DNA of the CDR3: TGCAGCGTTCGGCGGGAGACGAACACTGAAGCTTTCTTT. Based on the CDR3 plus reference TRBV29-1 and TRBJ1-1, the full variable domain is SAVISQKPSRDICQRGTSLTIQCQVDSQVTMMFWYRQQPGQSLTLIATANQGSEATYESGFVIDKFPISRPNLTFSTLTVSNMSPEDSSIYLCSVRRETNTEAFFGQGTRLTVV.

At least ten counts were recorded for this clonotype. The chain carries TRBV7-2 and TRBJ2-3; D gene uncertain. The CDR3 totals 13 residues. Per germline, CDR1 SGHTA and CDR2 FQGNSA. Between the trimmed V and J ends, which lost 3 bases and 0 bases, there was a span of 4 bases. CDR3 sequence: CASSFFSTDTQYF. Written as DNA, the CDR3 is TGTGCCAGCAGCTTTTTCAGCACAGATACGCAGTATTTT.

This clonotype turned up a few times. V and J are TRBV11-3 and TRBJ2-3, with 7 bases fitting TRBD1. CDR1 SGHNT and CDR2 YENEEA come from the germline V gene. J lost 6 bases, V lost 5 bases, and 5 bases had no gene match. The CDR3 sequence is 13 residues long. CDR3 amino acids: CASSPGTVDTQYF. CDR3 bases: TGTGCCAGCAGCCCGGGGACAGTCGATACGCAGTATTTT.

This chain uses TRBV5-1 with TRBJ2-3; weak D call: TRBD2 (5 bases). V gave up 7 bases and J gave up 1 base, with 10 bases separating them. The germline V gene encodes CDR1 SGHRS and CDR2 YFSETQ. The CDR3 length is 13 residues. CDR3 bases: TGCGCCAGCCAGCGGTCCGGCACAGATACGCAGTATTTT. Translated, it gives CASQRSGTDTQYF.

This chain connects TRBV19 to TRBJ2-1, with D unclear. Trimming removed 0 bases from V and 1 base from J, with 10 bases in between. The CDR3 totals 16 residues. The V gene's germline CDR1 is LNHDA and CDR2 SQIVND (reference sequence). The CDR3 here is CASSIDSIFSYNEQFF. The DNA for the CDR3 is TGTGCCAGTAGTATAGATTCAATCTTTTCCTACAATGAGCAGTTCTTC.

The sample holds a few counts of this clonotype. The V call is TRBV24-1, the J call TRBJ2-7; no clear D gene. This CDR3 region has 15 residues. Germline V gene lookup returns CDR1 KGHDR and CDR2 SFDVKD. Trimming left V 4 bases short and J 3 bases short, with 15 bases between. DNA of the CDR3: TGTGCCACCAGTGAACCGGGCCGGGCCAGCTACGAGCAGTACTTC. Its translation is CATSEPGRASYEQYF.

The V call is TRBV7-3, the J call TRBJ2-1; D tentatively fits TRBD1 or TRBD2 (5 bases each). Trimming stripped 6 bases from V and 8 bases from J, with 14 bases between. The CDR3 length is 13 residues. The germline gives CDR1 SGHTA, CDR2 FQGTGA. The CDR3 reads CASSEGSEDEQFF. DNA of the CDR3: TGTGCCAGCAGTGAGGGGTCTGAGGATGAGCAGTTCTTC.

This clonotype was seen a handful of times. The rearrangement links TRBV29-1 to TRBJ2-1; D is unclear. Germline V gene lookup returns CDR1 SQVTM and CDR2 ANQGSEA. The CDR3 covers 12 residues. The V end lost 0 bases, the J end lost 6 bases, and 6 bases lay between the germline ends. CDR3 sequence: CSVEDQPNEQFF. CDR3 DNA sequence: TGCAGCGTTGAAGATCAGCCCAATGAGCAGTTCTTC.

This clonotype was found a few times. The chain carries TRBV20-1 and TRBJ2-1; D perhaps matches TRBD1 (5 bases). The V and J ends lost 3 bases and 10 bases respectively, with 25 bases between them. Germline V gene lookup returns CDR1 DFQATT and CDR2 SNEGSKA (reference sequence). The CDR3 is 16 amino acids. CDR3 DNA: TGCAGTGCTAGGGATTCGGACACGCGAGACGTGAGAGAGCAGTTCTTC. Protein sequence: CSARDSDTRDVREQFF.

The genes are TRBV29-1 and TRBJ2-5; 9 bases match TRBD1. Germline lookup yields CDR1 SQVTM and CDR2 ANQGSEA. Trimming at V came to 1 base and at J to 4 bases, leaving 4 bases not matched to a gene. The CDR3 extends over 14 amino acids. The CDR3 sequence: CSVEVGQGIETQYF. CDR3 DNA: TGCAGCGTTGAAGTAGGACAGGGGATAGAGACCCAGTACTTC.

In the case of this clonotype: The junction differs from germline at one of its ends, possibly a read error. J is TRBJ2-7 and V is TRBV29-1; weak D call: TRBD2 (5 bases). From germline, CDR1 is SQVTM and CDR2 ANQGSEA. The CDR3 runs to 12 residues. For the CDR3, the DNA is TGCAGCGTTGAGAGGGAGTCCTCCGAGCAGTACTTC. It yields the protein CSVERESSEQYF.

J is TRBJ2-3 and V is TRBV5-1; 8 nucleotides agree with TRBD1. This CDR3 is 14 amino acids long. V was clipped by 10 bases and J by 5 bases; unmatched bases: 12. Germline V gene sequence: CDR1 SGHRS, CDR2 YFSETQ. In nucleotides, the CDR3 is TGCGCCGGATCCGCCGGACAGGGCGGAGATACGCAGTATTTT. As protein: CAGSAGQGGDTQYF.

The V call is TRBV12-3 or TRBV12-4, the J call TRBJ1-3; D unresolved. This CDR3 is 15 amino acids long. V shed 5 bases and J shed 3 bases, with 14 bases lying between them. CDR3 sequence: CASSPPGSRGNTIYF. CDR3 coding DNA: TGTGCCAGCAGTCCCCCGGGATCCCGTGGAAACACCATATATTTT.

In this sample, this clonotype turned up many times. The chain uses TRBV7-2 and TRBJ2-7; the match to TRBD1 covers 10 bases. The CDR3 length is 14 residues. The germline gives CDR1 SGHTA, CDR2 FQGNSA. Germline trimming cut 6 bases from V and 5 bases from J; bases unmatched to any gene: 7. This CDR3 is CASRTGTGVDEQYF. DNA of the CDR3: TGTGCCAGCAGGACCGGGACAGGGGTGGACGAGCAGTACTTC.

The V and J genes are TRBV6-5 and TRBJ2-1; 8 nucleotides agree with TRBD1. V was clipped by 2 bases and J by 0 bases; unmatched bases: 12. CDR3 length equals 19 residues. The V gene's germline CDR1 is MNHEY and CDR2 SVGAGI. CDR3 protein: CASSYDRDRPYDSYNEQFF. For the CDR3, the DNA is TGTGCCAGCAGTTACGATAGGGACAGGCCCTACGACTCCTACAATGAGCAGTTCTTC.

This clonotype appeared a few times. V is TRBV19 and J is TRBJ2-1, with 7 bases that match TRBD1. Germline loops: CDR1 LNHDA, CDR2 SQIVND (reference sequence). The CDR3 runs 14 residues. V dropped 4 bases and J dropped 3; count of bases not matched to a gene: 3. The CDR3 region has the DNA TGTGCCAGTAGTAACCGGGACAGCTACAATGAGCAGTTCTTC. Its translation is CASSNRDSYNEQFF.

The rearrangement links TRBV9 to TRBJ1-6, with TRBD1 matching over 8 bases. Germline V gene sequence: CDR1 SGDLS, CDR2 YYNGEE. This CDR3 has 15 residues. Unmatched junction bases numbered 7, after V lost 1 base and J lost 10 bases. CDR3: CASSVYGTGESPLHF. The CDR3 DNA reads as TGTGCCAGCAGCGTATATGGGACAGGTGAATCACCCCTCCACTTT.

CDR3 loop: CAISEPHDNQPQHF. DNA of the CDR3: TGTGCCATCAGTGAGCCCCACGACAATCAGCCCCAGCATTTT. The J gene is TRBJ1-5, the V gene TRBV10-3; D ambiguous. This CDR3 contains 14 residues. Between the trimmed V and J ends, which lost 2 bases and 3 bases, there was a span of 8 bases. CDR1 and CDR2 from the germline V gene are ENHRY and SYGVKD.

This clonotype was seen at least ten times. The chain links TRBV12-3 or TRBV12-4 to TRBJ2-1; TRBD1 aligns across 7 bases. The CDR3 spans 14 residues. The V gene end was trimmed by 6 bases and the J gene end by 4 bases; junction bases not matched to a gene: 6. Here the CDR3 reads CASRAGTAYNEQFF. As DNA, the CDR3 is TGTGCCAGCAGGGCCGGGACAGCTTACAATGAGCAGTTCTTC.

This chain uses TRBV29-1 with TRBJ2-1; TRBD2 matches 8 bases. V dropped 4 bases and J dropped 7; count of bases not matched to a gene: 15. Germline V gives CDR1 SQVTM, CDR2 ANQGSEA. The CDR3 has 16 amino acids. The CDR3 DNA is TGCAGCGTTGGGGTGAGCGGGAGAGGGGATTGGAATGAGCAGTTCTTC. Translating it yields CSVGVSGRGDWNEQFF.

The gene calls are TRBV10-3 and TRBJ2-5, with 10 bases that match TRBD2. Germline lookup yields CDR1 ENHRY and CDR2 SYGVKD. The V and J ends lost 7 bases and 1 base, in that order; junction bases with no gene match: 3. The CDR3 totals 14 residues. The CDR3, as DNA: TGTGCCATCAAAACTAGCGGGGCCCAAGAGACCCAGTACTTC. Amino acids: CAIKTSGAQETQYF.